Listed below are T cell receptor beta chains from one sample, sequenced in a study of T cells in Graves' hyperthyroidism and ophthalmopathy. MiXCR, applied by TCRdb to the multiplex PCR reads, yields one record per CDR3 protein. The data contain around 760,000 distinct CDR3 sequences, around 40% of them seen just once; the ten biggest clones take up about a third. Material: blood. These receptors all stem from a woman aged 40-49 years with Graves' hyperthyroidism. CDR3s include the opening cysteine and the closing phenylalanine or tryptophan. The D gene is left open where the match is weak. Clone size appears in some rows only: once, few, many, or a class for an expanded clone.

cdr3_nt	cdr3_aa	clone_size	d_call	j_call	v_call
TGTGCCAGCAGTAGCCGACAGAATCAGCCCCAGCATTTT	CASSSRQNQPQHF	-	-	TRBJ1-5	TRBV12-3/TRBV12-4
TGTGCCAGCAGTGCGACAGAGCATGGCTACACCTTC	CASSATEHGYTF	-	-	TRBJ1-2	TRBV6-5
TGTGCCAGCAGCTTAGGGTCCGGCGGCTCAAGCTCCTACGAGCAGTACTTC	CASSLGSGGSSSYEQYF	few	-	TRBJ2-7	TRBV7-2
TGTGCCAGCAGCTCAAACGGGTGGGGGAGGTCTGGCTACACCTTC	CASSSNGWGRSGYTF	few	-	TRBJ1-2	TRBV5-6
TGTGCCAGCAGCTTAATGGCAGGGGGAACAGATACGCAGTATTTT	CASSLMAGGTDTQYF	-	TRBD1	TRBJ2-3	TRBV7-2
TGCAGTGCTAGAGATGGGGGGCGGGGTAGCCACGAGCAGTACTTC	CSARDGGRGSHEQYF	-	-	TRBJ2-7	TRBV20-1
TGCAGTGCTAGTACCGGGACAGGGGTTGGACAGCCCCAGCATTTT	CSASTGTGVGQPQHF	many	TRBD1	TRBJ1-5	TRBV20-1
TGTGCCAGCAGCCGATCCGGGAGGGCTGAAGCTTTCTTT	CASSRSGRAEAFF	few	-	TRBJ1-1	TRBV3-2
TGTGCCAGCAGTCCCGCGGGCCAGGCGCATTCACCCCTCCACTTT	CASSPAGQAHSPLHF	-	-	TRBJ1-6	TRBV5-4
TGTGCTACCGGGAGCTATGGCTACACCTTC	CATGSYGYTF	-	-	TRBJ1-2	TRBV10-3
TGTGCCAGCAGGTCCACGGGACAGTCATACGAGCTGTTTTTT	CASRSTGQSYELFF	-	TRBD1	TRBJ2-2	TRBV7-1
TGTGCCAGCAGCGTTGGACTAACCGGGACCAGCACAGATACGCAGTATTTT	CASSVGLTGTSTDTQYF	-	-	TRBJ2-3	TRBV25-1
TGCAGTGCTAGCAGTGGGACAGCTCTGAACACTGAAGCTTTCTTT	CSASSGTALNTEAFF	many	TRBD1	TRBJ1-1	TRBV20-1
TGTGCCAGCAGCTTAGAGGGCGGGCACTCCTACGAGCAGTACTTC	CASSLEGGHSYEQYF	many	-	TRBJ2-7	TRBV7-8
TGTGCCAGCCGTTTCGGAGGGAACACCGGGGAGCTGTTTTTT	CASRFGGNTGELFF	many	-	TRBJ2-2	TRBV7-9
TGTGCCAGCAAACGATCTAGCGGGAGCTACGAGCAGTACTTC	CASKRSSGSYEQYF	-	TRBD2	TRBJ2-7	TRBV10-3
TGTGCCATCAGTGTGACCTCTAGACACGAGCAGTTCTTC	CAISVTSRHEQFF	-	-	TRBJ2-1	TRBV10-3
TGTGCCAGCGTTTTCCGGGCCCCGCTAGGCACTGAAGCTTTCTTT	CASVFRAPLGTEAFF	-	-	TRBJ1-1	TRBV6-6
TGTGCCTGGAGAATATTCGGGACGACGAACACCGGGGAGCTGTTTTTT	CAWRIFGTTNTGELFF	-	-	TRBJ2-2	TRBV25-1
TGTGCCAGCAGTAACCCGACGGGGCGGCAGTACTTC	CASSNPTGRQYF	few	-	TRBJ2-7	TRBV12-3/TRBV12-4